These 19 T cell receptor beta chains were all obtained from the same sample, sequenced in a study of neurological immune-mediated disorders. TCRdb processed the 5' RACE reads anew with MiXCR; each CDR3 protein has one entry. The sample shows about 95,000 distinct CDR3 sequences, 3.5% of them seen only once. Source material: PBMCs. The receptors stem from a woman under 30 with multiple sclerosis.

At least ten counts were recorded for this clonotype. The junction does not match germline at one end; this may be a read error. This rearrangement joins TRBV7-7 to TRBJ2-3; tentatively, D is TRBD2 (6 bases). The germline CDR1 and CDR2 sequences are SSHAT and FNYEAQ (reference sequence). This CDR3 contains 13 residues. In DNA, the CDR3 is TGTGCTAGCAGCTCGGGGGACACAGATACGCAGTATTTT. Translating it yields CASSSGDTDTQYF.

This clonotype was observed many times. The chain is built from TRBV7-6 and TRBJ1-1; a weak D match, TRBD1 (5 bases). V lost 0 bases to trimming and J lost 4 bases, with 12 bases between them. The CDR3 extends over 15 amino acids. The germline V gene encodes CDR1 SGHVS and CDR2 FNYEAQ. Written as DNA, the CDR3 is TGTGCCAGCAGCTTAGCTGGGGCTGGGAGCACTGAAGCTTTCTTT. Translated: CASSLAGAGSTEAFF. Using reference TRBV7-6 and TRBJ1-1 for the parts outside the CDR3, the full variable domain is GAGVSQSPRYKVTKRGQDVALRCDPISGHVSLYWYRQALGQGPEFLTYFNYEAQQDKSGLPNDRFSAERPEGSISTLTIQRTEQRDSAMYRCASSLAGAGSTEAFFGQGTRLTVV.

This clonotype showed up many times. The rearrangement joins TRBV5-5 to TRBJ2-7; 7 bases line up with TRBD2. V dropped 7 bases and J dropped 1; count of bases not matched to a gene: 2. The CDR3 extends over 12 amino acids. Germline V gene lookup returns CDR1 SGHKS and CDR2 YYEKEE (reference sequence). CDR3 region: CASWGGSYEQYF. As DNA, the CDR3 is TGTGCCAGCTGGGGAGGGTCCTACGAGCAGTACTTC.

This clonotype came up many times. The chain links TRBV5-1 to TRBJ1-5; D unresolved. CDR3 length: 13 residues. V dropped 6 bases and J dropped 3 bases, with 10 bases sitting between them. The V gene's germline CDR1 is SGHRS and CDR2 YFSETQ. The CDR3 DNA is TGCGCCAGCAAGGCAGACGACAATCAGCCCCAGCATTTT. Translation: CASKADDNQPQHF.

This clonotype came up many times. J is TRBJ2-1 and V is TRBV24-1, with D tentatively TRBD1 or TRBD2 (7 bases each). This CDR3 spans 15 amino acids. Trimming removed 9 bases from V and 5 bases from J, with 19 bases in between. CDR1 KGHDR and CDR2 SFDVKD come from the germline V gene. CDR3 sequence: CATAGGRASDNEQFF. CDR3 sequence (DNA): TGTGCCACCGCAGGGGGGAGGGCCTCTGACAATGAGCAGTTCTTC.

Ten or more counts support this clonotype. Written as DNA, the CDR3 is TGCGCCAGCAGCGTCTCCAGGGACACTGAAGCTTTCTTT. This encodes CASSVSRDTEAFF. The rearrangement links TRBV5-1 to TRBJ1-1; tentative D call: TRBD1 (5 bases). Germline V gene sequence: CDR1 SGHRS, CDR2 YFSETQ. CDR3 size: 13 residues. Trimming took off 4 bases at V and 3 bases at J, with 10 bases between the two ends. The full variable domain, in which reference TRBV5-1 and TRBJ1-1 provide the parts outside the CDR3, is KAGVTQTPRYLIKTRGQQVTLSCSPISGHRSVSWYQQTPGQGLQFLFEYFSETQRNKGNFPGRFSGRQFSNSRSEMNVSTLELGDSALYLCASSVSRDTEAFFGQGTRLTVV.

This clonotype was seen many times. This chain links TRBV5-1 with TRBJ1-2; D not certain. Trimming cost V 0 bases and J 3 bases, with 6 bases left between them. The CDR3 loop spans 13 amino acids. Germline CDR1 and CDR2: SGHRS and YFSETQ. In DNA, the CDR3 is TGCGCCAGCAGCTTGGTCCTCGACTATGGCTACACCTTC. Translated: CASSLVLDYGYTF.

At least ten counts were recorded for this clonotype. The chain recombines TRBV20-1 with TRBJ1-6; D is perhaps TRBD1 (6 bases). The germline V and J ends were trimmed by 1 base and 11 bases, with 15 bases remaining between them. The length of the CDR3 is 14 residues. Germline V gene lookup returns CDR1 DFQATT and CDR2 SNEGSKA (reference sequence). This CDR3 reads CSARGGGPSTPLHF. The CDR3 coding sequence is TGCAGTGCTAGAGGGGGGGGGCCCTCGACACCCCTCCACTTT.

This clonotype was recorded many times. The V gene is TRBV9, the J gene TRBJ1-3, with 9 bases aligning to TRBD1. Germline CDR1 and CDR2: SGDLS and YYNGEE. The CDR3 length is 15 residues. V shed 4 bases, J shed 4 bases, and the junction held 6 bases outside the gene matches. The chain's CDR3 is CASSPKDRGGNTIYF. In DNA, the CDR3 is TGTGCCAGCAGCCCAAAAGACAGGGGGGGAAACACCATATATTTT.

This clonotype has a count of ten or more. The rearrangement joins TRBV18 to TRBJ1-4, with 7 bases that match TRBD1. Trimming at V came to 0 bases and at J to 5 bases, leaving 6 bases not matched to a gene. The CDR3 length is 16 residues. Germline V gene data show CDR1 as KGHSH and CDR2 as LQKENI. The CDR3 reads CASSPPTGQRNEKLFF. CDR3 nucleotides: TGTGCCAGCTCACCACCGACGGGACAGAGAAATGAAAAACTGTTTTTT.

This clonotype was picked up many times. The rearrangement joins TRBV11-2 to TRBJ1-6, with D possibly being TRBD1 (5 bases). Trimming stripped 1 base from V and 0 bases from J, with 10 bases between. This CDR3 is 17 amino acids long. Per germline, CDR1 SGHAT and CDR2 FQNNGV. The CDR3 coding sequence is TGTGCCAGCAGCTTAGCTGAGGGGAGCTCCTATAATTCACCCCTCCACTTT. It codes for CASSLAEGSSYNSPLHF.

This clonotype occurred many times. J is TRBJ2-1 and V is TRBV5-1; the D call may be TRBD1 or TRBD2 (6 bases each). CDR1 and CDR2 (germline): SGHRS, YFSETQ. CDR3 length equals 13 residues. The ends were cut back, 0 bases at V and 8 bases at J, with 9 bases in the middle. The CDR3 sequence is CASSLGGADEQFF. The CDR3 nucleotides are TGCGCCAGCAGCTTGGGGGGGGCGGATGAGCAGTTCTTC.

This clonotype occurred many times. The chain couples TRBV4-2 to TRBJ1-1, with D possibly matching TRBD1 (5 bases). Germline-derived CDR1 and CDR2 are LGHNA and YNFKEQ. Between the trimmed V and J ends, which lost 0 bases and 4 bases, there was a span of 15 bases. This CDR3 contains 16 residues. CDR3 residues: CASSQDQMGRGTEAFF. The CDR3 DNA reads TGTGCCAGCAGCCAAGATCAAATGGGGCGCGGCACTGAAGCTTTCTTT.

This clonotype occurred many times. V is TRBV20-1 and J is TRBJ2-5; 15 bases are shared with TRBD2. The trim removed 4 bases at V and 5 bases at J, leaving 14 bases unmatched. The CDR3 is 18 amino acids. Germline V lookup: CDR1 DFQATT, CDR2 SNEGSKA (reference sequence). The CDR3 DNA reads TGCAGTGCTATTAAGGCCGGGACTAGCGGGGGGCATGGGGAGACCCAGTACTTC. Amino acid sequence: CSAIKAGTSGGHGETQYF.

In its sample, this clonotype was seen many times. V gene TRBV5-1 combines with J gene TRBJ1-6; no clear D gene. Between the trimmed V and J ends, which lost 4 bases and 6 bases, there was a span of 8 bases. CDR1 and CDR2 (germline): SGHRS, YFSETQ. The CDR3 consists of 13 residues. Here the CDR3 reads CASSGVLNSPLHF. In nucleotides, the CDR3 is TGCGCCAGCAGCGGCGTACTTAATTCACCCCTCCACTTT.

This clonotype came up many times. The chain links TRBV12-3 or TRBV12-4 to TRBJ2-3; D may match TRBD1 or TRBD2 (5 bases each). The CDR3 covers 14 residues. Trimming took off 7 bases at V and 5 bases at J, with 16 bases between the two ends. CDR3 bases: TGTGCCAGCATCCTGGGGGACGAAGGAGATACGCAGTATTTT. This translates into CASILGDEGDTQYF.

This clonotype was recorded at least ten times. The chain combines TRBV14 with TRBJ1-1; perhaps TRBD1 as D (6 bases). In germline, CDR1 is SGHDN, CDR2 FVKESK. With 0 bases removed from V and 3 bases from J, the gap between germline ends came to 14 bases. This CDR3 comprises 16 residues. CDR3 residues: CASSQDLSTGHTEAFF. The CDR3, as DNA: TGTGCCAGCAGCCAAGATCTATCCACAGGGCACACTGAAGCTTTCTTT.

This clonotype came up many times. The CDR3 sequence: CASSDRLGTYEQYF. In nucleotides, the CDR3 is TGTGCCAGCAGCGATCGACTAGGTACCTACGAGCAGTACTTC. The chain combines TRBV7-9 with TRBJ2-7, with a weak D call TRBD2 (6 bases). CDR1 and CDR2 from the germline V gene are SEHNR and FQNEAQ (reference sequence). Trimming took off 5 bases at V and 2 bases at J, with 13 bases between the two ends. This CDR3 has 14 residues.

This clonotype was found many times. This chain connects TRBV27 to TRBJ2-1; the D gene is possibly TRBD2 (6 bases). The germline CDR1 and CDR2 sequences are MNHEY and SMNVEV (reference sequence). V was cut by 6 bases and J by 7 bases, with 19 bases left in between. This CDR3 has 15 residues. The DNA of the CDR3 is TGTGCCAGCAGCCCGACCCCGACTAGTGGGAATGAGCAGTTCTTC. Its translation is CASSPTPTSGNEQFF.